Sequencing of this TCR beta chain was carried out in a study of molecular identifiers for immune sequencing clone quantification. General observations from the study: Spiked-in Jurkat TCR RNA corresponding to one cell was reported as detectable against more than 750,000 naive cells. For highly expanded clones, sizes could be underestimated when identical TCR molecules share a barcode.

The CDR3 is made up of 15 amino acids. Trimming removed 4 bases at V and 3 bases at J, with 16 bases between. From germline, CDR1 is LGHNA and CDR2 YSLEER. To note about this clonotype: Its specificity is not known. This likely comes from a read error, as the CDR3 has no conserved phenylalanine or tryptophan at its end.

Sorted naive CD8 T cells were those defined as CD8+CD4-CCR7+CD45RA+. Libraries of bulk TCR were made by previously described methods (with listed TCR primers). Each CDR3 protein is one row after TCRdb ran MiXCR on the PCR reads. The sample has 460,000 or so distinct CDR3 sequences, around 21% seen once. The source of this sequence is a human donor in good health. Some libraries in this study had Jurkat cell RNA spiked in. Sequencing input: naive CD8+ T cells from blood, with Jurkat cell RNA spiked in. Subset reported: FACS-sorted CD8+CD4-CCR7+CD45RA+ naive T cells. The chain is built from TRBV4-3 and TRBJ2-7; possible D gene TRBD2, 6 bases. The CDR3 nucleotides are TGCGCCAGCAGCCCTGGGGCTAGCGCGATCTACGAGCAGTACTCC. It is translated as CASSPGASAIYEQYS.